These 8 T cell receptor beta chains came from one sample sequenced in a study of blood T cell repertoires in COVID-19. Produced via immunoSEQ multiplex PCR; TCRdb's table is partial and in-frame only. The repertoire holds approximately 160,000 clones, with 80% to 95% as singletons. Specimen: peripheral blood. All receptors derive from a woman aged 60 to 75 with COVID-19, enrolled during active disease.

This clone has a single count. This chain links TRBV24-1 with TRBJ2-6; D gene uncertain. V lost 2 bases and J 0 bases, leaving 13 bases between the germline ends. Germline values: CDR1 KGHDR, CDR2 SFDVKD. This CDR3 has 18 amino acids. The CDR3: CATSDSSGSSSGANVLTF. The CDR3 nucleotides are TGTGCCACCAGTGATTCGTCCGGTTCTAGCTCTGGGGCCAACGTCCTGACTTTC.

This rearrangement joins TRBV10-1 to TRBJ2-4; 9 nucleotides line up with TRBD2. V was pared by 2 bases and J by 4 bases, with 6 bases of the junction left unmatched. The CDR3 extends over 16 amino acids. Germline loops: CDR1 WNHNN, CDR2 SYGVQD (reference sequence). CDR3 coding DNA: TGCGCCAGCAGTGAGCGGTTGCGGGGGGGAAAAAACATTCAGTACTTC. Translation: CASSERLRGGKNIQYF.

The chain is built from TRBV5-6 and TRBJ2-2; possibly TRBD2 for D (6 bases). Germline CDR1 SGHDT, CDR2 YYEEEE. The CDR3 totals 17 residues. The V and J ends lost 2 bases and 0 bases respectively, with 14 bases between them. CDR3 DNA: TGTGCCAGCAGCTTACTCGGGCGGGACGCGAACACCGGGGAGCTGTTTTTT. This encodes CASSLLGRDANTGELFF.

In its sample, this clone was seen once. V and J are TRBV5-5 and TRBJ1-1; D is unresolved. Germline V gene data show CDR1 as SGHKS and CDR2 as YYEKEE (reference sequence). V lost 3 bases to trimming and J lost 3 bases, with 12 bases between them. CDR3 size: 14 residues. In DNA, the CDR3 is TGTGCCAGCAGCTCCCCTGGGAGGGACACTGAAGCTTTCTTT. Protein product: CASSSPGRDTEAFF.

The chain recombines TRBV5-1 with TRBJ1-3; a weak D match, TRBD1 (5 bases). The germline gives CDR1 SGHRS, CDR2 YFSETQ. The CDR3 is 17 amino acids. The germline V and J ends were trimmed by 3 bases and 2 bases, with 18 bases remaining between them. In DNA form, the CDR3 reads TGCGCCAGCAGCTCCGGCCGGGCAGGGCGAACTGGAAACACCATATATTTT. Protein sequence: CASSSGRAGRTGNTIYF.

J is TRBJ2-7 and V is TRBV20-1; D perhaps matches TRBD2 (7 bases). Germline values: CDR1 DFQATT, CDR2 SNEGSKA (reference sequence). Trimming stripped 3 bases from V and 2 bases from J, with 17 bases between. The CDR3 is 15 residues long. The CDR3 sequence is CSASSSGGPTYEQYF. The CDR3 DNA sequence: TGCAGTGCTAGTTCATCGGGGGGCCCAACCTACGAGCAGTACTTC.

This sequence joins TRBV19 and TRBJ1-5; D call uncertain. Trimming took off 3 bases at V and 0 bases at J, with 6 bases between the two ends. Germline V lookup: CDR1 LNHDA, CDR2 SQIVND (reference sequence). This CDR3 has 14 amino acids. The CDR3 spells CASSIGVSNQPQHF. The CDR3 DNA sequence: TGTGCCAGTAGTATTGGAGTTAGCAATCAGCCCCAGCATTTT.

The table lists this clone with a count of one. The chain links TRBV5-8 to TRBJ1-5; maybe TRBD1 (5 bases). Deletions cut 4 bases from V and 2 bases from J, with 22 bases between. The CDR3 contains 18 residues. Germline V gene lookup returns CDR1 SGHTS and CDR2 YDEGEE. The CDR3 DNA sequence: TGTGCCAGCAGCCCCCCCCAGGCAGGGTTTCATGGCAATCAGCCCCAGCATTTT. This codes for CASSPPQAGFHGNQPQHF.